Following are 8 T cell receptor beta chains from one sample sequenced in a study of T cell changes during pregnancy in multiple sclerosis. Generated by immunoSEQ multiplex PCR, the TCRdb table keeps only in-frame clones and is missing some. The repertoire consists of fewer than 15,000 clones, with about 86% occurring once and the leading ten covering 19%. Source: CD8+ T cells from peripheral blood mononuclear cells, taken in the first trimester of pregnancy. These receptors were collected from a female donor with multiple sclerosis, enrolled in a pregnancy study.

As for this clone: The junction departs from germline at one end; a sequencing error may be responsible. This chain joins TRBV6-5 and TRBJ1-2; D is possibly TRBD1 (6 bases). Germline lookup yields CDR1 MNHEY and CDR2 SVGAGI. This CDR3 has 12 amino acids. The CDR3 region is CASSYVTGPPSF. CDR3 sequence (DNA): TGTGCCAGCAGTTACGTGACAGGCCCTCCCAGCTTC.

The chain joins TRBV4-1 to TRBJ1-1; possible D gene TRBD1, 6 bases. Germline CDR1 MGHRA, CDR2 YSYEKL. This CDR3 has 16 amino acids. Trimming took 0 bases from V and 7 from J, leaving 18 bases between them. Here the CDR3 DNA reads TGCGCCAGCAGCCAAGATCGGGGGGCGCGGGCCCTTGAAGCTTTCTTT. The encoded protein is CASSQDRGARALEAFF.

This clone was detected only a few times. V usage is TRBV15 and J usage is TRBJ1-2, with D possibly TRBD1 on 6 matching bases. The CDR3 loop spans 14 amino acids. CDR1 LNHNV and CDR2 YYDKDF come from the germline V gene (reference sequence). The V end lost 0 bases, the J end lost 7 bases, and 12 bases lay between the germline ends. The CDR3 bases are TGTGCCACCAGCAGAGAGCGACAGGAGTCTGGCTACACCTTC. Protein product: CATSRERQESGYTF.

CDR3 DNA sequence: TGTGCCGCCGGCGGTGGGGGGGGCAAGGGGGAGACCCAGTACTTC. This translates into CAAGGGGGKGETQYF. The gene calls are TRBV27 and TRBJ2-5, with D perhaps matching TRBD2 (7 bases). The CDR3 has 15 residues. The germline V gene has CDR1 MNHEY and CDR2 SMNVEV (reference sequence). Trimming took off 11 bases at V and 5 bases at J, with 24 bases between the two ends.

The CDR3 here is CAGRDSSSYNSPLHF. The CDR3, as DNA: TGTGCCGGACGGGACAGCTCCTCCTATAATTCACCCCTCCACTTT. This rearrangement joins TRBV2 to TRBJ1-6, with TRBD1 identical over 7 bases. The CDR3 contains 15 residues. V dropped 11 bases and J dropped 0; count of bases not matched to a gene: 7. The germline V gene encodes CDR1 SNHLY and CDR2 FYNNEI.

The chain has TRBV2 and TRBJ1-2; 7 bases agree with TRBD1. Per germline, CDR1 SNHLY and CDR2 FYNNEI. V dropped 10 bases and J dropped 4; count of bases not matched to a gene: 12. CDR3 length: 14 residues. The CDR3 is CAIQTGEVSYGYTF. DNA for the CDR3: TGTGCCATCCAAACAGGGGAGGTTTCCTATGGCTACACCTTC.

The rearrangement links TRBV4-1 to TRBJ1-2; 7 bases agree with TRBD1. CDR3 size: 13 residues. Trimming took 5 bases from V and 4 from J; bases not matched to a gene: 4. CDR1 is MGHRA and CDR2 is YSYEKL in the germline V gene. In DNA form, the CDR3 reads TGCGCCAGCAGCTCCAGGGGGGCCTATGGCTACACCTTC. Translation gives CASSSRGAYGYTF.

V gene TRBV27 combines with J gene TRBJ2-1; TRBD2 matches at 12 bases. The CDR3 runs to 15 residues. Germline assignment: CDR1 MNHEY and CDR2 SMNVEV (reference sequence). V lost 5 bases, J lost 8 bases, and 7 bases stayed unmatched. The CDR3 bases are TGTGCCAGCAGTCTGACTAGCGGGAGTTCGGATGAGCAGTTCTTC. It yields the protein CASSLTSGSSDEQFF.